This passage covers 26 T cell receptor beta chains from one sample sequenced in a study of shared clonotypes between healthy human individuals. Clones were read by immunoSEQ multiplex PCR, and TCRdb kept only the in-frame ones, dropping some. The sample shows some 2,500,000 clones, less than 95% of them seen only once. The sample consisted of naive CD4+ T cells from PBMCs. As to subset: CD45RA+ positively selected. The receptors shown here come from a man in his late teens or twenties in good health. Some clones in this sample may be carry-over from other donors' samples.

The chain is built from TRBV18 and TRBJ2-5; D unclear. The V end was cut by 5 bases, the J end by 3 bases, with 4 bases between. Germline CDR1 KGHSH, CDR2 LQKENI. The CDR3 contains 11 residues. The CDR3 reads CASSTEETQYF. The CDR3 nucleotides are TGTGCCAGCTCAACAGAAGAGACCCAGTACTTC.

The chain uses TRBV2 and TRBJ2-2, with 7 bases lining up with TRBD2. In germline, CDR1 is SNHLY, CDR2 FYNNEI. With 4 bases clipped from V and 6 bases from J, the junction kept 5 bases outside the gene matches. The CDR3 runs to 14 residues. Written as DNA, the CDR3 is TGTGCCAGCAGTGCCAGGGAGGGTCCCGGGGAGCTGTTTTTT. Protein product: CASSAREGPGELFF.

V gene TRBV7-2 combines with J gene TRBJ2-3; no definite D call. This CDR3 has 14 residues. V shed 0 bases and J shed 7 bases, with 11 bases lying between them. The germline gives CDR1 SGHTA, CDR2 FQGNSA. The CDR3 here is CASSLASSPNTQYF. The CDR3 region has the DNA TGTGCCAGCAGCTTAGCCTCTTCCCCGAATACGCAGTATTTT.

CDR3 nucleotides: TGTGCTAGTGGGGCGGGGTTCTATGGCTACACCTTC. As protein: CASGAGFYGYTF. V gene TRBV12-5 combines with J gene TRBJ1-2, with D hard to call. The CDR3 extends over 12 amino acids. V dropped 6 bases and J dropped 4 bases, with 9 bases sitting between them. Germline V lookup: CDR1 LGHNT, CDR2 FRNRAP.

The rearrangement joins TRBV28 to TRBJ2-1; 13 bases align to TRBD2. V gave up 7 bases and J gave up 10 bases; unmatched junction bases: 19. The germline gives CDR1 MDHEN, CDR2 SYDVKM. The CDR3 consists of 18 residues. This CDR3 reads CASMAWGITSGRAREQFF. CDR3 sequence (DNA): TGTGCCAGCATGGCGTGGGGCATAACTAGCGGGAGGGCAAGGGAGCAGTTCTTC.

This clone showed up just once. The gene calls are TRBV27 and TRBJ2-1; 13 positions match TRBD2. The CDR3 is 18 amino acids. CDR1 and CDR2 (germline): MNHEY, SMNVEV (reference sequence). After removal of 5 bases from V and 5 bases from J, the junction contained 12 bases not matched to a gene. This chain's CDR3 is CASSLKVLGLAGDNEQFF. CDR3 in DNA: TGTGCCAGCAGTCTTAAGGTCCTTGGACTAGCGGGGGACAATGAGCAGTTCTTC.

CDR3 sequence reads: CASSEFGASGNEQFF. Here the CDR3 DNA reads TGTGCCAGCAGTGAATTTGGGGCTAGCGGCAATGAGCAGTTCTTC. The V and J genes are TRBV25-1 and TRBJ2-1, with 7 bases aligning to TRBD2. From germline, CDR1 is MGHDK and CDR2 SYGVNS. CDR3 length: 15 amino acids. Trimming removed 1 base from V and 6 bases from J; junction bases left unmatched: 6.

This clone is a singleton in its sample. The chain joins TRBV5-1 to TRBJ2-3; weak D call: TRBD2 (5 bases). This CDR3 contains 13 residues. CDR1 and CDR2 from the germline V gene are SGHRS and YFSETQ. V was clipped by 4 bases and J by 6 bases, with 12 bases between them. CDR3 amino acids: CASSGFGGDTQYF. Written as DNA, the CDR3 is TGCGCCAGCAGCGGTTTCGGCGGGGATACGCAGTATTTT. Combining the CDR3 with reference TRBV5-1 and TRBJ2-3 gives the whole variable domain KAGVTQTPRYLIKTRGQQVTLSCSPISGHRSVSWYQQTPGQGLQFLFEYFSETQRNKGNFPGRFSGRQFSNSRSEMNVSTLELGDSALYLCASSGFGGDTQYFGPGTRLTVL.

The V and J genes are TRBV7-2 and TRBJ2-2, with 9 bases that match TRBD1. CDR1 is SGHTA, CDR2 FQGNSA, per germline. The CDR3 totals 16 residues. V was clipped by 5 bases and J by 4 bases; unmatched bases: 8. CDR3 coding DNA: TGTGCCAGCAGCGTGACAGGGGGGAGAGGCACCGGGGAGCTGTTTTTT. As protein: CASSVTGGRGTGELFF.

The chain carries TRBV18 and TRBJ1-5; TRBD1 matches 8 bases. Unmatched junction bases numbered 4, after V lost 3 bases and J lost 3 bases. Germline-derived CDR1 and CDR2 are KGHSH and LQKENI. The CDR3 covers 15 residues. The CDR3 nucleotides are TGTGCCAGCTCACCGGAGACAGGGGACAATCAGCCCCAGCATTTT. Its translation: CASSPETGDNQPQHF.

V usage is TRBV19 and J usage is TRBJ2-1, with TRBD2 matching over 15 bases. V gave up 3 bases and J gave up 7 bases; unmatched junction bases: 10. Germline V gives CDR1 LNHDA, CDR2 SQIVND (reference sequence). The CDR3 is 18 residues long. Here the CDR3 reads CASSIWTGGTSGRNEQFF. In DNA, the CDR3 is TGTGCCAGTAGTATCTGGACAGGGGGGACTAGCGGGAGGAATGAGCAGTTCTTC.

This clone was picked up one time. The chain recombines TRBV7-2 with TRBJ2-7; TRBD1 matches at 9 bases. There are 14 residues in the CDR3. J was trimmed by 4 bases and V by 7 bases; bases with no gene match: 8. CDR1 is SGHTA and CDR2 is FQGNSA in the germline V gene. The CDR3 sequence is CASTVGQGLYEQYF. In nucleotides, the CDR3 is TGTGCCAGCACCGTGGGACAGGGTTTATACGAGCAGTACTTC.

V usage is TRBV7-3 and J usage is TRBJ2-1; perhaps TRBD2 as D (5 bases). The CDR3 runs to 15 residues. V lost 5 bases, J lost 3 bases, and 14 bases lay in between. Looked up from germline, CDR1 is SGHTA and CDR2 is FQGTGA. CDR3 in DNA: TGTGCCAGCAGCATCGGACTGTCACTCTACAATGAGCAGTTCTTC. This codes for CASSIGLSLYNEQFF.

The sample holds one count of this clone. The rearrangement links TRBV18 to TRBJ2-7; TRBD2 matches 8 bases. J gave up 5 bases and V 2 bases, and 8 bases lay outside the gene matches. This CDR3 is 15 amino acids long. From germline, CDR1 is KGHSH and CDR2 LQKENI. The CDR3 DNA follows: TGTGCCAGCTCACCAGGGACGGGGGGGATCCACGAGCAGTACTTC. Amino acid sequence: CASSPGTGGIHEQYF.

The gene calls are TRBV7-9 and TRBJ1-4, with a possible D match to TRBD1 (6 bases). CDR1 is SEHNR and CDR2 is FQNEAQ in the germline V gene (reference sequence). Between the trimmed V and J ends, which lost 2 bases and 7 bases, there was a span of 14 bases. This CDR3 has 15 residues. DNA of the CDR3: TGTGCCAGCAGCTTAATAGGGGGTTTGGGTGAAAAACTGTTTTTT. It specifies CASSLIGGLGEKLFF. Combining the CDR3 with reference TRBV7-9 and TRBJ1-4 gives the whole variable domain DTGVSQNPRHKITKRGQNVTFRCDPISEHNRLYWYRQTLGQGPEFLTYFQNEAQLEKSRLLSDRFSAERPKGSFSTLEIQRTEQGDSAMYLCASSLIGGLGEKLFFGSGTQLSVL.

This clone was counted a single time. The chain is built from TRBV9 and TRBJ2-1; D possibly corresponds to TRBD2 (6 bases). V lost 4 bases, J lost 8 bases, and 16 bases lay in between. Germline CDR1 is SGDLS and CDR2 is YYNGEE. The CDR3 covers 14 residues. The CDR3 spells CASSPGLTWDEQFF. CDR3 nucleotides: TGTGCCAGCAGCCCAGGACTAACCTGGGATGAGCAGTTCTTC.

V and J are TRBV19 and TRBJ1-1, with a weak D call TRBD1 (5 bases). This CDR3 has 14 amino acids. V lost 3 bases and J lost 3, with 11 bases in between. Germline CDR1 reads LNHDA; CDR2 reads SQIVND (reference sequence). The CDR3 region has the DNA TGTGCCAGTAGTATTGGGGCCGAGGACACTGAAGCTTTCTTT. Translating gives CASSIGAEDTEAFF.

The chain couples TRBV10-3 to TRBJ2-3; TRBD2 is a possible D gene (6 bases). Trimming removed 3 bases from V and 4 bases from J, with 20 bases in between. Germline-derived CDR1 and CDR2 are ENHRY and SYGVKD. The CDR3 spans 17 residues. Written as DNA, the CDR3 is TGTGCCATCAGTGATAGCGGAACCGACTTTACCCCAGATACGCAGTATTTT. This translates into CAISDSGTDFTPDTQYF.

The chain couples TRBV5-4 to TRBJ2-2; 11 bases align to TRBD1. Germline V lookup: CDR1 SGHNT, CDR2 YYREEE (reference sequence). Trimming took 4 bases from V and 7 from J; bases not matched to a gene: 6. CDR3 size: 15 residues. The CDR3 is CASSGGQGVNGELFF. The CDR3 DNA sequence: TGTGCCAGCAGCGGGGGACAGGGGGTCAACGGGGAGCTGTTTTTT.

The V gene is TRBV6-1, the J gene TRBJ1-5; D uncertain. V was clipped by 6 bases and J by 0 bases, with 9 bases between them. The CDR3 extends over 14 amino acids. CDR1 is MNHNS, CDR2 SASEGT, per germline. In DNA, the CDR3 is TGTGCCAGCAGGGGTCCATCTAGCAATCAGCCCCAGCATTTT. This codes for CASRGPSSNQPQHF.

The rearrangement uses TRBV28 and TRBJ2-3, with D maybe TRBD2 (6 bases). The V gene lost 7 bases and the J gene lost 8 bases, with 22 bases spanning the gap. This CDR3 is built from 15 residues. Germline lookup yields CDR1 MDHEN and CDR2 SYDVKM. The DNA of the CDR3 is TGTGCCAGCACCCAGGGCGGGACGCAAGTCGGTACGCAGTATTTT. Protein product: CASTQGGTQVGTQYF.

The rearrangement uses TRBV4-3 and TRBJ1-3; D not resolved. Trimming cost V 0 bases and J 4 bases, with 16 bases left between them. The germline V gene has CDR1 LGHNA and CDR2 YSLEER. The CDR3 spans 17 residues. CDR3 sequence (DNA): TGCGCCAGCAGCCAAGAAGGCAGGTGGTTTTCCGGAAACACCATATATTTT. Encoded protein: CASSQEGRWFSGNTIYF.

This chain connects TRBV5-1 to TRBJ2-5; 12 positions agree with TRBD2. The germline gives CDR1 SGHRS, CDR2 YFSETQ. V shed 4 bases, J shed 7 bases, and the junction held 11 bases outside the gene matches. The CDR3 sequence is 16 residues long. CDR3 residues: CASSPVLAGGGGTQYF. DNA for the CDR3: TGCGCCAGCAGCCCAGTACTAGCGGGAGGAGGGGGGACCCAGTACTTC.

The CDR3 region has the DNA TGTGCCAGCAGCCCCTTTCGGGCCCGGCCAGATACGCAGTATTTT. Its translation is CASSPFRARPDTQYF. V usage is TRBV7-2 and J usage is TRBJ2-3; D unresolved. Per germline, CDR1 SGHTA and CDR2 FQGNSA. The CDR3 loop spans 15 amino acids. The V end lost 5 bases, the J end lost 4 bases, and 16 bases lay between the germline ends. Looking up the rest from reference TRBV7-2 and TRBJ2-3 gives the full variable domain: GAGVSQSPSNKVTEKGKDVELRCDPISGHTALYWYRQSLGQGLEFLIYFQGNSAPDKSGLPSDRFSAERTGGSVSTLTIQRTQQEDSAVYLCASSPFRARPDTQYFGPGTRLTVL.

This chain connects TRBV5-4 to TRBJ2-5; 7 nucleotides line up with TRBD2. The J segment lost 5 bases and the V segment lost 4 bases, leaving 20 bases of the junction unmatched. Germline CDR1 is SGHNT and CDR2 is YYREEE (reference sequence). This CDR3 is built from 18 residues. The DNA for the CDR3 is TGTGCCAGCAGCGACGTTGGGGGAGGGCGATTGGTGCAGGAGACCCAGTACTTC. It yields the protein CASSDVGGGRLVQETQYF.

There are a few counts of this clone. At the DNA level, this CDR3 is encoded by other sequences in the same sample as well. This chain joins TRBV28 and TRBJ1-1; 8 nucleotides line up with TRBD1. V shed 4 bases, J shed 1 base, and the junction held 5 bases outside the gene matches. The CDR3 length is 15 residues. Looked up from germline, CDR1 is MDHEN and CDR2 is SYDVKM. CDR3 protein: CASSSLGTGNTEAFF. For the CDR3, the DNA is TGTGCCAGCAGTTCTTTGGGGACAGGGAACACTGAAGCTTTCTTT.